The rows below give T cell receptor beta chains drawn from one sample of a study of shared clonotypes between healthy human individuals. This table comes from immunoSEQ multiplex PCR, and its TCRdb copy is limited to in-frame clones, with some not included. The sample contains some 2,500,000 clones, 80% to 95% of which appear only once. The material sequenced was naive CD4+ T cells from PBMCs. These TCRs come from a man between 18 and 35 years old in good health. Some clones in this sample may be carry-over from other donors' samples. Each CDR3 is given without its conserved first and last residue. The order of the fields is V gene, J gene, CDR3 protein.

>TRBV7-9|TRBJ2-7
ASSRGPMSSYEQY
>TRBV19|TRBJ2-2
ASRRGVTLGGELF
>TRBV28|TRBJ2-4
ASSFTRGPKNIQY
>TRBV7-8|TRBJ1-1
ASSVRDRGAEAF
>TRBV9|TRBJ2-5
ASSVALTTSGRYETQY
>TRBV27|TRBJ2-1
ASSLITEGNEQF
>TRBV5-4|TRBJ2-2
ASSLAPNTGELF
>TRBV2|TRBJ1-4
ASMTDSTNEKLF
>TRBV2|TRBJ1-1
AGATRRLDTEAF
>TRBV11-2|TRBJ1-3
ASSLFSGSPAGTIY
>TRBV5-5|TRBJ2-1
ASSRTGDNEQF
>TRBV4-3|TRBJ2-3
ASSQGQGETDTQY
>TRBV28|TRBJ2-4
ASSSILSGSRGKNIQY
>TRBV28|TRBJ1-2
ASSEITGGYT
>TRBV19|TRBJ2-1
ASSIDRGVEQF
>TRBV5-1|TRBJ2-7
ASNPSPPAYEQY
>TRBV7-8|TRBJ1-2
ASSLDGSLGNYGYT
>TRBV4-1|TRBJ2-1
ASSHLQLPYNEQF
>TRBV11-1|TRBJ2-3
ASSLAVLAGERQY
>TRBV7-8|TRBJ2-5
ASSLAFQRKY
>TRBV5-8|TRBJ2-2
ASSLPRTGSLGTGELF
>TRBV14|TRBJ2-5
ASSPLGGSRGETQY
>TRBV4-2|TRBJ2-5
ASSQDIRRGRRGETQY
>TRBV27|TRBJ2-3
ASSLGRARGDTQY
>TRBV25-1|TRBJ2-1
ASSELSGYNEQF
>TRBV5-1|TRBJ1-3
ASSRPDPGNTIY
>TRBV5-1|TRBJ2-3
ASSLDPADTQY
>TRBV10-3|TRBJ2-6
AISPFGTVSGANVLT
>TRBV6-1|TRBJ2-2
ASSEQGTGELF
>TRBV6-1|TRBJ2-5
ASSRGRGRSETQY
>TRBV7-2|TRBJ2-3
ASSLGLAGGADTQY
>TRBV4-1|TRBJ2-1
ASSQRGLAGGAPSYNEQF
>TRBV7-6|TRBJ2-5
ASSLGTSSGQETQY
>TRBV28|TRBJ2-7
ASSSAGQTYEQY
>TRBV5-6|TRBJ1-1
ASSLGGNTEAF
>TRBV4-1|TRBJ2-3
ASSQEGSIATDTQY
>TRBV11-2|TRBJ2-2
ASSGLAGMNTGELF